Listed below are T cell receptor beta chains from one sample, sequenced in a study of cytomegalovirus exposure and HLA in healthy donors. Produced via immunoSEQ multiplex PCR; TCRdb's table is partial and in-frame only. The sample yields more than 130,000 clones, over 70% seen once. Sequenced: PBMCs. Receptors were obtained from a male donor in good health and CMV-seronegative. Each CDR3 is given with its conserved first and last residue. D genes are given only for firm matches. Some rows have no size entry. The others give once, few or many, or a class for an expanded clone.

j_call v_call clone_size d_call cdr3_aa cdr3_nt
TRBJ2-7 TRBV7-9 NA TRBD1 CASSQGKGTGLYEQYF TGTGCCAGCAGCCAGGGGAAAGGGACAGGGTTATACGAGCAGTACTTC
TRBJ1-2 TRBV7-2 NA NA CASSRDRGKHYGYTF TGTGCCAGCAGCCGTGACAGAGGAAAGCACTATGGCTACACCTTC
TRBJ1-1 TRBV5-1 NA TRBD1 CASSPGQGVVDTEAFF TGCGCCAGCAGCCCGGGACAGGGGGTGGTGGACACTGAAGCTTTCTTT
TRBJ2-7 TRBV19 few NA CASSTGHSYEQYF TGTGCCAGTAGTACGGGACACAGCTACGAGCAGTACTTC
TRBJ1-4 TRBV6-1 NA TRBD1 CASSEDRGTLTNEKLFF TGTGCCAGCAGTGAGGACAGGGGGACCCTCACTAATGAAAAACTGTTTTTT
TRBJ2-2 TRBV6-5 NA NA CASVGRGNTGELFF TGTGCCAGCGTCGGAAGAGGGAACACCGGGGAGCTGTTTTTT
TRBJ2-1 TRBV6-4 NA TRBD2 CASSPLAGEGNEQFF TGTGCCAGCAGTCCCCTAGCGGGAGAGGGAAATGAGCAGTTCTTC
TRBJ2-5 TRBV7-7 NA TRBD2 CASSLTSGGIQETQYF TGTGCTAGCAGCTTAACTAGCGGGGGGATCCAAGAGACCCAGTACTTC
TRBJ1-1 TRBV6-1 NA TRBD1 CASSGRDRGPNTEAFF TGTGCCAGCAGTGGCCGGGACAGGGGGCCGAACACTGAAGCTTTCTTT
TRBJ2-2 TRBV4-1 NA NA CASSPRGAIFTGELFF TGCGCCAGCAGCCCCAGGGGGGCGATCTTCACCGGGGAGCTGTTTTTT
TRBJ2-2 TRBV29-1 NA TRBD2 CSAAFSGRSPRGELFF TGCAGCGCCGCCTTTAGCGGGAGGAGTCCCCGGGGAGAGCTGTTTTTT
TRBJ2-1 TRBV15 NA TRBD2 CATSRDSTSWHEQFF TGTGCCACCAGCAGAGATTCGACTAGCTGGCATGAGCAGTTCTTC
TRBJ2-3 TRBV7-2 NA TRBD2 CATSTRQAGEDFSDTQYF TGTGCCACCTCGACCCGACAAGCGGGAGAAGATTTTTCAGATACGCAGTATTTT
TRBJ2-1 TRBV5-1 NA TRBD1 CASSLRQGQGEQFF TGCGCCAGCAGCTTGAGACAGGGTCAAGGTGAGCAGTTCTTC
TRBJ1-2 TRBV5-6 NA NA CASSFGQPGANYGYTF TGTGCCAGCAGCTTTGGACAGCCTGGAGCTAACTATGGCTACACCTTC
TRBJ2-7 TRBV19 few TRBD2 CASSIGGSGSGAYEQYF TGTGCCAGTAGTATAGGGGGTAGCGGGAGTGGCGCCTACGAGCAGTACTTC
TRBJ2-3 TRBV29-1 NA TRBD1 CSHRTGLVTDTQYF TGCAGCCATCGGACAGGGCTGGTCACAGATACGCAGTATTTT
TRBJ1-3 TRBV28 NA NA CASSLQGGTGNTIYF TGTGCCAGCAGTTTACAAGGGGGAACTGGAAACACCATATATTTT
TRBJ2-5 TRBV6-1 NA TRBD1 CASRSRTGQETQYF TGTGCCAGCAGATCTAGGACAGGCCAAGAGACCCAGTACTTC
TRBJ2-1 TRBV11-2 once TRBD2 CASSLDVAGSGNEQFF TGTGCCAGCAGCTTAGATGTAGCGGGGTCTGGAAATGAGCAGTTCTTC
TRBJ2-7 TRBV30 NA NA CAWSANPREQYF TGTGCCTGGAGTGCCAATCCCAGGGAGCAGTACTTC
TRBJ1-2 TRBV5-1 NA NA CASSLGEGSGGYTF TGCGCCAGCAGCTTGGGGGAGGGGTCCGGTGGCTACACCTTC
TRBJ1-3 TRBV14 once TRBD1 CASSRETGRSGNTIYF TGTGCCAGCAGCCGTGAGACAGGGCGCTCTGGAAACACCATATATTTT
TRBJ2-7 TRBV2 NA NA CASSAEKGSYEQYF TGTGCCAGCAGTGCTGAAAAGGGGTCCTACGAGCAGTACTTC
TRBJ2-5 TRBV5-1 NA NA CASSLVAAEQETQYF TGCGCCAGCAGCTTGGTAGCGGCGGAACAAGAGACCCAGTACTTC
TRBJ1-1 TRBV5-4 NA NA CASSLTSTRAREAFF TGTGCCAGCAGCTTGACTTCCACCAGGGCCCGTGAAGCTTTCTTT
TRBJ1-1 TRBV5-1 few TRBD1 CASSFRTGDTEAFF TGCGCCAGCAGCTTCCGAACAGGGGACACTGAAGCTTTCTTT
TRBJ2-5 TRBV9 NA NA CASSRTQETQYF TGTGCCAGCAGCCGGACTCAAGAGACCCAGTACTTC
TRBJ1-1 TRBV5-1 NA NA CASSLAAGYTEAFF TGCGCCAGCAGCTTGGCCGCGGGGTACACTGAAGCTTTCTTT
TRBJ2-3 TRBV5-1 NA TRBD1 CASSLALGQGFTDTQYF TGCGCCAGCAGCTTGGCCCTCGGACAGGGTTTCACAGATACGCAGTATTTT
TRBJ2-7 TRBV15 NA NA CPTSRDSARSYEQYF TGTCCCACCAGCAGAGATTCCGCCAGATCCTACGAGCAGTACTTC
TRBJ1-1 TRBV7-8 NA NA CASSAYLRTLNTEAFF TGTGCCAGCAGCGCCTACTTAAGGACTTTGAACACTGAAGCTTTCTTT
TRBJ1-5 TRBV7-6 NA NA CASSLVQDHQPQHF TGTGCCAGCAGCTTAGTACAGGACCATCAGCCCCAGCATTTT
TRBJ1-1 TRBV5-1 NA NA CASYTRVGAEAFF TGCGCCAGCTACACACGGGTTGGCGCTGAAGCTTTCTTT
TRBJ2-2 TRBV7-6 NA NA CASSLDAGWAGELFF TGTGCCAGCAGCTTAGATGCAGGGTGGGCCGGGGAGCTGTTTTTT
TRBJ2-7 TRBV15 once TRBD1 CATSLTRSRTGTYEQYF TGTGCCACCAGCCTAACTCGAAGCAGGACAGGGACCTACGAGCAGTACTTC
TRBJ1-2 TRBV11-2 NA NA CASSPGARGYTF TGTGCCAGCAGCCCAGGGGCCCGTGGCTACACCTTC
TRBJ2-2 TRBV11-2 NA NA CASSFLRGAGELFF TGTGCCAGCAGCTTTCTCAGGGGGGCCGGGGAGCTGTTTTTT
TRBJ1-3 TRBV5-1 NA NA CASSLVVGPGNTIYF TGCGCCAGCAGCTTGGTGGTGGGCCCTGGAAACACCATATATTTT
TRBJ2-3 TRBV9 NA TRBD2 CASSVDPPSGVSDTQYF TGTGCCAGCAGCGTAGACCCGCCTAGCGGAGTTTCTGATACGCAGTATTTT
TRBJ2-7 TRBV5-1 NA TRBD1 CASSAETGCAQYF TGCGCCAGCAGCGCGGAGACAGGGTGCGCGCAGTACTTC
TRBJ1-2 TRBV30 NA TRBD1 CAWRGGQGNYGYTF TGTGCCTGGAGGGGGGGACAGGGGAACTATGGCTACACCTTC
TRBJ2-7 TRBV5-4 NA TRBD2 CASSPPPGGSYEQYF TGTGCCAGCAGCCCTCCCCCGGGGGGTTCCTACGAGCAGTACTTC
TRBJ2-7 TRBV5-1 few NA CASSLVIGDISYEQYF TGCGCCAGCAGCTTGGTAATAGGTGACATATCCTACGAGCAGTACTTC
TRBJ2-3 TRBV27 NA TRBD2 CASSSERGETTDTQYF TGTGCCAGCAGTTCGGAGCGGGGGGAAACCACAGATACGCAGTATTTT
TRBJ1-2 TRBV14 few NA CASSLPNSYGYTF TGTGCCAGCAGCTTACCCAACAGCTATGGCTACACCTTC